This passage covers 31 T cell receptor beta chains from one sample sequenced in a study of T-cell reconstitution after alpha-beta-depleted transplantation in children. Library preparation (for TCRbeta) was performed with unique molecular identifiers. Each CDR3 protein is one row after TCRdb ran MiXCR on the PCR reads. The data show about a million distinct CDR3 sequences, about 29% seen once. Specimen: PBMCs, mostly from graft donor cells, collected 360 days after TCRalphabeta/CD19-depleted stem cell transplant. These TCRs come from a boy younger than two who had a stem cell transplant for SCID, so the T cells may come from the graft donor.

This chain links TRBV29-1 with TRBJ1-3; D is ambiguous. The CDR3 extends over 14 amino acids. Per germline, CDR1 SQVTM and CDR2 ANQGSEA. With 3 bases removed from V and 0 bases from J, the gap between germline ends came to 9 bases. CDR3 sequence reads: CSVDPAHSGNTIYF. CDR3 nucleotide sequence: TGCAGCGTTGACCCGGCCCACTCTGGAAACACCATATATTTT. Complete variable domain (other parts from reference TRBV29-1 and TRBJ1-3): SAVISQKPSRDICQRGTSLTIQCQVDSQVTMMFWYRQQPGQSLTLIATANQGSEATYESGFVIDKFPISRPNLTFSTLTVSNMSPEDSSIYLCSVDPAHSGNTIYFGEGSWLTVV.

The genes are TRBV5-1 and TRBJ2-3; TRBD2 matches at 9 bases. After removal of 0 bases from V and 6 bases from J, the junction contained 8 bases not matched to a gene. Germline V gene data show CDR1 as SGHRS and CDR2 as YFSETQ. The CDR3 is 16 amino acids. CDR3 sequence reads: CASSLDFGGGADTQYF. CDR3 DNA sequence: TGCGCCAGCAGCTTGGATTTTGGCGGGGGGGCGGATACGCAGTATTTT.

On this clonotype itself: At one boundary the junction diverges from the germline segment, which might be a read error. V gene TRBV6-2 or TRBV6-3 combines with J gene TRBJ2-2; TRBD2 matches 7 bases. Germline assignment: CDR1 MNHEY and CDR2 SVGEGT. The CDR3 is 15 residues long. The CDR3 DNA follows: TGTGCCACTGGGAGGGGTAGCACATACACCTGGGAGCTGTTTTTT. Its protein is CATGRGSTYTWELFF.

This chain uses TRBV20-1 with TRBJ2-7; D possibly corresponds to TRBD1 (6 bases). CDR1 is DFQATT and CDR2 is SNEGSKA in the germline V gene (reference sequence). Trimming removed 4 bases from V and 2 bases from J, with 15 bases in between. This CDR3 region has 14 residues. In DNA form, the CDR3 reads TGCAGTGCTATTGTCGCAGGGGCGGCCTACGAGCAGTACTTC. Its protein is CSAIVAGAAYEQYF.

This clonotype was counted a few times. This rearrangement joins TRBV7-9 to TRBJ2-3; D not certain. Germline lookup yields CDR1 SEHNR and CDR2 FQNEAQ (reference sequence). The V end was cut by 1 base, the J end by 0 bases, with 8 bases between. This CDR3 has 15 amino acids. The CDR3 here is CASSLGSPSTDTQYF. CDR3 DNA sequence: TGTGCCAGCAGCTTAGGCAGCCCTAGCACAGATACGCAGTATTTT.

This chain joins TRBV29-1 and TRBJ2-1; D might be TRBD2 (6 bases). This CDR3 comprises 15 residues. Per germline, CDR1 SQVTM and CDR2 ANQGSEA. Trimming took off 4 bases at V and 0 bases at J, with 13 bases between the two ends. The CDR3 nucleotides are TGCAGCGTTGTGCTAGCGCGCCGCTCCTACAATGAGCAGTTCTTC. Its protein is CSVVLARRSYNEQFF.

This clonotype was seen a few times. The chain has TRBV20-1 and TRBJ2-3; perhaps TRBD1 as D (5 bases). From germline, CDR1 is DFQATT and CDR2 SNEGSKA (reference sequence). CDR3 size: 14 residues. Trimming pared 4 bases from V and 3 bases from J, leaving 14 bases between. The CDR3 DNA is TGCAGTGCTACCGGTAGGGGTGGGACAGATACGCAGTATTTT. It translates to CSATGRGGTDTQYF.

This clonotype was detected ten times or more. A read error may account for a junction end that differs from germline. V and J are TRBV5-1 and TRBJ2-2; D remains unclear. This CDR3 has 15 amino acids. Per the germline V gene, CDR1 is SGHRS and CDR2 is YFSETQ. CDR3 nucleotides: TGTGCCAGCAGTTTAGCTGGGGTGGGCACCGGGGAGCTGTTTTTT. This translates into CASSLAGVGTGELFF.

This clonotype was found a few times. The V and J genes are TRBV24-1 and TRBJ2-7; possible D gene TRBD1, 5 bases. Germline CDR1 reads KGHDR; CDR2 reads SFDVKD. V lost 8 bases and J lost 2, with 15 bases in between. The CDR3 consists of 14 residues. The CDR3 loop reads CATIKVGATYEQYF. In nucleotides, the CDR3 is TGTGCCACCATAAAGGTTGGGGCGACCTACGAGCAGTACTTC.

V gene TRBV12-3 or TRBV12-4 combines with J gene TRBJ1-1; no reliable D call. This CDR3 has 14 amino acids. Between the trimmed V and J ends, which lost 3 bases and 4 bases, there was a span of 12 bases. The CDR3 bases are TGTGCCAGCAGTTTCGTGGCCGGTCTCACTGAAGCTTTCTTT. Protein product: CASSFVAGLTEAFF.

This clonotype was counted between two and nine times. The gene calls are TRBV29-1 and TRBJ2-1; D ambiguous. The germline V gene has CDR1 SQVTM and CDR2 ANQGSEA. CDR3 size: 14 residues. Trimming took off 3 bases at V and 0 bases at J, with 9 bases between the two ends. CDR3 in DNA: TGCAGCGTTGAGGTCCCGAGCTCCTACAATGAGCAGTTCTTC. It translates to CSVEVPSSYNEQFF.

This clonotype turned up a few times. CDR3 region: CASSLNSINEQFF. CDR3 DNA: TGTGCCAGCAGTTTAAATAGCATTAATGAGCAGTTCTTC. The chain uses TRBV12-3 or TRBV12-4 and TRBJ2-1; D is uncertain. Trimming took 2 bases from V and 7 from J, leaving 9 bases between them. The CDR3 is made up of 13 amino acids.

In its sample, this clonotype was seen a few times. The CDR3 loop is CSARGYGPHLSSYNEQFF. CDR3 nucleotides: TGCAGTGCTAGAGGGTACGGGCCCCACCTGAGCTCCTACAATGAGCAGTTCTTC. The chain uses TRBV20-1 and TRBJ2-1; no clear D gene. The CDR3 runs to 18 residues. Trimming stripped 1 base from V and 0 bases from J, with 19 bases between. Germline V gene sequence: CDR1 DFQATT, CDR2 SNEGSKA (reference sequence).

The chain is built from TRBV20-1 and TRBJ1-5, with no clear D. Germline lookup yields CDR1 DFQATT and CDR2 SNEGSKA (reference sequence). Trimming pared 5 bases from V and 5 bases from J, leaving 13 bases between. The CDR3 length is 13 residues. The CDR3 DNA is TGCAGTGCTCTCGGCCTTTACGATCAGCCCCAGCATTTT. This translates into CSALGLYDQPQHF.

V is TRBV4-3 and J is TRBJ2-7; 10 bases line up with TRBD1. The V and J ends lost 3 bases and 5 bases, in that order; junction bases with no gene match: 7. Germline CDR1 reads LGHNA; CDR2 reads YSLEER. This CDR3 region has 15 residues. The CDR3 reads CASSQGQGIPNEQYF. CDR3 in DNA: TGCGCCAGCAGCCAGGGACAGGGGATCCCCAACGAGCAGTACTTC.

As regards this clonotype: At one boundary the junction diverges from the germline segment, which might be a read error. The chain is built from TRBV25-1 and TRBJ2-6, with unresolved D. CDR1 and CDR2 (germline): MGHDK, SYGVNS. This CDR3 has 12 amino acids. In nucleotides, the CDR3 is TGTGCCGGCAGAACTGGGGCCAACGTCCTGACTTTC. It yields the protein CAGRTGANVLTF.

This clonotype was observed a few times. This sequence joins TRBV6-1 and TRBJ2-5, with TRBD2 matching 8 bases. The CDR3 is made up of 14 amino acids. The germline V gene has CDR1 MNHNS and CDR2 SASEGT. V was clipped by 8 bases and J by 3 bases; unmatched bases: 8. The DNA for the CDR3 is TGTGCCAGCCTGAGCGGGGGAGAAGAAGAGACCCAGTACTTC. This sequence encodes CASLSGGEEETQYF.

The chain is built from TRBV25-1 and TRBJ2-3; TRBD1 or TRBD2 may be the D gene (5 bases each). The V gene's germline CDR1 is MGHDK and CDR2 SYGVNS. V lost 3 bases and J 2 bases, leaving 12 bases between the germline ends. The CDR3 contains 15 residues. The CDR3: CASSDPGTPTDTQYF. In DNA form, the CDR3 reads TGTGCCAGCAGTGACCCCGGGACCCCCACAGATACGCAGTATTTT.

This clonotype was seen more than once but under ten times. The CDR3 reads CASSPQEAGRELFF. CDR3 nucleotides: TGTGCCAGCTCACCCCAGGAAGCTGGCCGGGAGCTGTTTTTT. This chain uses TRBV18 with TRBJ2-2; no reliable D call. V gave up 3 bases and J gave up 9 bases, with 14 bases separating them. Germline CDR1 reads KGHSH; CDR2 reads LQKENI. This CDR3 is built from 14 residues.

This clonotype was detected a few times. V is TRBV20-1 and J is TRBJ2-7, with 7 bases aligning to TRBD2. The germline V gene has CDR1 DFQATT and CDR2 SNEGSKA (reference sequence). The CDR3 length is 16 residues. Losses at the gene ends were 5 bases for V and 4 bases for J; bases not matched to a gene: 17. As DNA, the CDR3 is TGCAGTGCTGGCATTATTAGCGGGCCCTTACTTTACGAGCAGTACTTC. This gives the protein CSAGIISGPLLYEQYF.

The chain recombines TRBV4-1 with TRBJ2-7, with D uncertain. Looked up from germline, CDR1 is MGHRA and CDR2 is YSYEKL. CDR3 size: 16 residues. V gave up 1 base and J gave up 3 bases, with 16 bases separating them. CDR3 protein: CASSQVWTRENYEQYF. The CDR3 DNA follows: TGCGCCAGCAGCCAAGTGTGGACCAGAGAAAACTACGAGCAGTACTTC.

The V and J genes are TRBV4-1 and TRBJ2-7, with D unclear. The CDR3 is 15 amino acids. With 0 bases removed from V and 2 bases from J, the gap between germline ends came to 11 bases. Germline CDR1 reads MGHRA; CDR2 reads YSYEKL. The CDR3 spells CASSQDQGRAYEQYF. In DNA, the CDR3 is TGCGCCAGCAGCCAAGATCAAGGTCGCGCCTACGAGCAGTACTTC.

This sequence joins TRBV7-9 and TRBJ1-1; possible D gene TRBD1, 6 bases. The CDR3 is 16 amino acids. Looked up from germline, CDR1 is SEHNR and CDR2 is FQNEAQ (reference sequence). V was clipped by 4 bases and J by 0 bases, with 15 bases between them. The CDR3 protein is CASSSPGTSMNTEAFF. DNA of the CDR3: TGTGCCAGCAGCTCCCCGGGGACATCCATGAACACTGAAGCTTTCTTT.

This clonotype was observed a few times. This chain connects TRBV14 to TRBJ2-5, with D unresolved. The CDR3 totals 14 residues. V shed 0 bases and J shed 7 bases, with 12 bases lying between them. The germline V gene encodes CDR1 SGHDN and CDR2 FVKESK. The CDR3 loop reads CASSQDLGSGTQYF. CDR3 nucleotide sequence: TGTGCCAGCAGCCAAGATTTAGGGTCGGGGACCCAGTACTTC.

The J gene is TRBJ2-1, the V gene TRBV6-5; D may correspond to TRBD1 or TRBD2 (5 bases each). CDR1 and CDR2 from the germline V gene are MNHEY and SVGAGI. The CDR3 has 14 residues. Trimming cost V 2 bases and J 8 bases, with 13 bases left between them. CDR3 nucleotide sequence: TGTGCCAGCAGTTACGGGGGTAGTCTGGATGAGCAGTTCTTC. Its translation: CASSYGGSLDEQFF.

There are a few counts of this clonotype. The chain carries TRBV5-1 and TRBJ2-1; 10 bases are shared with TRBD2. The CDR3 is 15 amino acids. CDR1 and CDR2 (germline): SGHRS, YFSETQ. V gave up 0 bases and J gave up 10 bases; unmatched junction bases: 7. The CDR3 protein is CASSLGPSGGPEQFF. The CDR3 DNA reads TGCGCCAGCAGCTTGGGTCCTAGCGGGGGTCCGGAGCAGTTCTTC.

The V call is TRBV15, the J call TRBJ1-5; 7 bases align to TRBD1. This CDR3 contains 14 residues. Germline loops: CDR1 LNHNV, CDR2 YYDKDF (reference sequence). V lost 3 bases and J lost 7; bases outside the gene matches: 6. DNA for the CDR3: TGTGCCACCAGCAGGACAGGGATTCCGCAGCCCCAGCATTTT. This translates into CATSRTGIPQPQHF.

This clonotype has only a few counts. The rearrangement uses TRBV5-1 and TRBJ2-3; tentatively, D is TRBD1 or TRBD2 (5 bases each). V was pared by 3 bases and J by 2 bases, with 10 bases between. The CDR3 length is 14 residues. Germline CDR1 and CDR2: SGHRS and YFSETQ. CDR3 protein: CASSWGPITDTQYF. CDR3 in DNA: TGCGCCAGCAGCTGGGGACCCATCACAGATACGCAGTATTTT.

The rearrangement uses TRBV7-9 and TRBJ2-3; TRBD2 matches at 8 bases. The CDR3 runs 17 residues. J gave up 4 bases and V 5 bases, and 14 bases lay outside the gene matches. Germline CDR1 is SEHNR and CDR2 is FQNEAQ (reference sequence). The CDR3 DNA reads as TGTGCCAGCAGCACCCAACCGATAGCGGGGTCCCCAGATACGCAGTATTTT. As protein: CASSTQPIAGSPDTQYF.

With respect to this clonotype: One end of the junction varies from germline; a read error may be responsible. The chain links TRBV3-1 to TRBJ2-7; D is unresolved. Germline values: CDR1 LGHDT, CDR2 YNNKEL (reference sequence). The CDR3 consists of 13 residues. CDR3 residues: CTSSPRPSYEQYF. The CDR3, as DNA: TGTACCAGCAGCCCACGCCCCAGTTACGAGCAGTACTTC.

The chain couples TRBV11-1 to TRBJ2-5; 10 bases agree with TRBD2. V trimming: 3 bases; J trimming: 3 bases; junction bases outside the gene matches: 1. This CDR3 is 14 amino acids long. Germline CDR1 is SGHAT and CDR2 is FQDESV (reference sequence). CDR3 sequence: CASSFLAGEETQYF. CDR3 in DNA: TGTGCCAGCAGCTTCCTAGCGGGGGAAGAGACCCAGTACTTC.